This T cell receptor (beta chain) appears in the sequencing data of a study of T cell responses to AZD1222 COVID-19 vaccine. Here immunoSEQ multiplex PCR was the method, and the copy in TCRdb shows in-frame clones only, minus some. The table lists about 86,000 clones, around 73% of them singletons, with roughly 21% in the top ten. Details on this clone: The antigen is unknown.

Trimming cost V 5 bases and J 4 bases; bases outside gene matches: 4. CDR1 and CDR2 from the germline V gene are MRHNA and SNTAGT. The CDR3 extends over 15 amino acids. General study points: Mapped onto spike, vaccine-associated CD4 TCRs spanned it and were dominant at 160-218 and 743-854. Donors were largely white British and mainly female; clonal diversity was possibly underestimated. Sampling captured repertoires only after the peak T cell response.

V gene TRBV6-4 combines with J gene TRBJ2-3, with 12 nucleotides matching TRBD1. Sequenced material: peripheral blood, taken on day 0 of AZD1222 vaccination. The clonotype comes from an adult in good health. The CDR3 sequence: CASSHGTGGADTQYF. CDR3 DNA: TGTGCCAGCAGTCACGGGACAGGGGGCGCAGATACGCAGTATTTT.